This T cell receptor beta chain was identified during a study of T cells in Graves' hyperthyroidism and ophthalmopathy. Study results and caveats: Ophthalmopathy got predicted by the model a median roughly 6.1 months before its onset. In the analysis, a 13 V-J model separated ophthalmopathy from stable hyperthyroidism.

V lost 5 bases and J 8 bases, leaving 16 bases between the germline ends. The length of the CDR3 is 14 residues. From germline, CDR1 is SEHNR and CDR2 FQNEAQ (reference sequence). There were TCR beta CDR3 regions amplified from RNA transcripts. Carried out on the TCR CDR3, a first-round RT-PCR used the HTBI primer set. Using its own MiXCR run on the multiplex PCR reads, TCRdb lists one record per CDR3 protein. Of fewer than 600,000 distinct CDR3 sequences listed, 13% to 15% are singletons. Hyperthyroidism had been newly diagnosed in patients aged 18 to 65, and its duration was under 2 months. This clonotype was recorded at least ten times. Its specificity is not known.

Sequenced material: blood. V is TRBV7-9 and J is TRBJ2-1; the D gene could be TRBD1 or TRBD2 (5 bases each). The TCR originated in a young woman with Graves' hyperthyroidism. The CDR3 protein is CASSLNGGDDEQFF. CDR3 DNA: TGTGCCAGCAGCCTGAACGGTGGGGACGATGAGCAGTTCTTC.